This T cell receptor beta chain was documented in a study of shared clonotypes between healthy human individuals. The CDR3 length is 16 residues. CDR1 and CDR2 (germline): LNHNV, YYDKDF (reference sequence). Trimming removed 0 bases at V and 4 bases at J, with 12 bases between. Study-wide results and caveats: Sharing across four donors was highest in naive CD4 (around 5%) and lowest in memory CD8 (around 0.4%). A reduction in generation probabilities was seen for non-shared clonotypes relative to those shared by all four donors.

The study ran the assay at deep level. Several immunoSEQ plates held equal portions of the genomic DNA taken from each subset. TCRdb's copy holds only in-frame clones and misses some; the assay was immunoSEQ multiplex PCR. Of over a million clones listed, about 75% are singletons. As regards this clone: What it recognizes is unknown.

The rearrangement links TRBV15 to TRBJ1-4; no clear D gene. The sample was memory CD4+ T cells sorted from blood. Subset noted: CD45RA-negative fraction. The TCR was taken from a man younger than 35 in good health. The CDR3 DNA reads TGTGCCACCAGCAGAGAATTTATTAGGATTAATGAAAAACTGTTTTTT. Its translation is CATSREFIRINEKLFF.